This paragraph covers one T cell receptor (beta chain) sequence. With V trimmed by 6 bases and J by 6 bases, 3 bases remained unmatched. The germline CDR1 and CDR2 sequences are WNHNN and SYGVQD (reference sequence). The CDR3 length is 13 residues. The sample is drawn from a study of blood T cell repertoires in COVID-19. Study information: Samples came from the United States, Italy and Spain, spanning acute and convalescent COVID-19.

In the original processing: Nucleated cell counts were estimated from reference gene primer amplification. The method was immunoSEQ multiplex PCR; TCRdb's version includes in-frame clones alone and lacks a portion of them. That table supplies the V and J calls and clone size; D and trimming were determined from the DNA. The data hold around 200,000 clones, with around 79% observed a single time. The sequence came from a woman in her 50s with acute or convalescent COVID-19. J is TRBJ2-5 and V is TRBV10-1; 11 positions match TRBD1. The sample was peripheral blood. The CDR3 protein is CASSPDRGQTQYF. CDR3 coding DNA: TGCGCCAGCAGCCCGGACAGGGGGCAGACCCAGTACTTC.